One and the same sample provided the 6 T cell receptor beta chains below, sequenced in a study of cytomegalovirus exposure and HLA in healthy donors. Assay: immunoSEQ multiplex PCR; the TCRdb copy retains only in-frame clones and omits some. The table includes tens of thousands of clones, 93% detected once. The sample comprised PBMCs. The receptors come from a man aged 18 to 35 in good health and CMV-seronegative.

The chain uses TRBV19 and TRBJ1-1; unclear D gene. V lost 1 base and J lost 1, with 7 bases in between. The CDR3 consists of 14 residues. Germline-derived CDR1 and CDR2 are LNHDA and SQIVND (reference sequence). The CDR3 nucleotides are TGTGCCAGTAGTATAGGGCCGCAGAACACTGAAGCTTTCTTT. Translated: CASSIGPQNTEAFF.

The chain employs TRBV7-9 and TRBJ2-3; 8 bases agree with TRBD2. This CDR3 is built from 15 residues. After removal of 5 bases from V and 0 bases from J, the junction contained 4 bases not matched to a gene. Per germline, CDR1 SEHNR and CDR2 FQNEAQ (reference sequence). DNA for the CDR3: TGTGCCAGCAGCCTAAGCGGGGGAAGCACAGATACGCAGTATTTT. Protein sequence: CASSLSGGSTDTQYF.

This clone was detected only once. Written as DNA, the CDR3 is TGTGCCAGCAGTGTGCAGGCTCACTATGGCTACACCTTC. Translating gives CASSVQAHYGYTF. The chain carries TRBV2 and TRBJ1-2; D call uncertain. Germline values: CDR1 SNHLY, CDR2 FYNNEI. Trimming removed 4 bases at V and 3 bases at J, with 9 bases between. The CDR3 runs 13 residues. Combining the CDR3 with reference TRBV2 and TRBJ1-2 gives the whole variable domain EPEVTQTPSHQVTQMGQEVILRCVPISNHLYFYWYRQILGQKVEFLVSFYNNEISEKSEIFDDQFSVERPDGSNFTLKIRSTKLEDSAMYFCASSVQAHYGYTFGSGTRLTVV.

V gene TRBV7-2 combines with J gene TRBJ1-2; D uncertain. Germline lookup yields CDR1 SGHTA and CDR2 FQGNSA. The CDR3 is 14 residues long. Deletions cut 1 base from V and 1 base from J, with 7 bases between. In DNA, the CDR3 is TGTGCCAGCAGCTTAGGTGGCAGTAACTATGGCTACACCTTC. Its translation: CASSLGGSNYGYTF.

The rearrangement uses TRBV5-6 and TRBJ2-3; 10 nucleotides align to TRBD2. Per germline, CDR1 SGHDT and CDR2 YYEEEE. The CDR3 sequence is 15 residues long. Trimming took 4 bases from V and 6 from J; bases not matched to a gene: 8. CDR3 sequence: CASSRERGGHDTQYF. CDR3 DNA: TGTGCCAGCAGCCGGGAGCGGGGGGGCCATGATACGCAGTATTTT. Looking up the rest from reference TRBV5-6 and TRBJ2-3 gives the full variable domain: DAGVTQSPTHLIKTRGQQVTLRCSPKSGHDTVSWYQQALGQGPQFIFQYYEEEERQRGNFPDRFSGHQFPNYSSELNVNALLLGDSALYLCASSRERGGHDTQYFGPGTRLTVL.

This clone was seen only a few times. The CDR3 is CASSPGQGTSLNYGYTF. In DNA, the CDR3 is TGCGCCAGCAGCCCGGGACAGGGGACTTCACTCAACTATGGCTACACCTTC. The chain recombines TRBV5-1 with TRBJ1-2; TRBD1 aligns across 10 bases. V gave up 4 bases and J gave up 2 bases; unmatched junction bases: 11. This CDR3 spans 17 amino acids. Germline CDR1 SGHRS, CDR2 YFSETQ.